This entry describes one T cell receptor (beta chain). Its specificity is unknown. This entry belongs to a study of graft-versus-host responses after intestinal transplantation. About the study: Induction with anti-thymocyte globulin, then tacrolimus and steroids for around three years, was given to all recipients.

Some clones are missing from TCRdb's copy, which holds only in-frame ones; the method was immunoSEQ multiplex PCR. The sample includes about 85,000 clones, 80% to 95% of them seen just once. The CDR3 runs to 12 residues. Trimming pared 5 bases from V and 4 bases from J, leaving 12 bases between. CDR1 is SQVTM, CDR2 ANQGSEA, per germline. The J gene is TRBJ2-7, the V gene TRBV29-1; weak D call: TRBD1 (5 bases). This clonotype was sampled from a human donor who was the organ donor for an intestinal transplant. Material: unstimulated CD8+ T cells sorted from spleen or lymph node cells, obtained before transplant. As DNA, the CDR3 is TGCAGCGTTTTCTTAGGGGATTACGAGCAGTACTTC. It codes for CSVFLGDYEQYF.